Reported below is one T cell receptor (beta chain). Its antigen is not identified. This CDR3 has 15 amino acids. The V gene's germline CDR1 is SQVTM and CDR2 ANQGSEA. The trim removed 2 bases at V and 4 bases at J, leaving 6 bases unmatched. The data stem from a study of T-cell reconstitution after alpha-beta-depleted transplantation in children. Findings of the study overall: Once a year had passed after transplant, T-cell counts and diversity came mostly from newly produced T cells. Reportedly, only several hundred clones from non-depleted graft cells drove alpha-beta T-cell counts at about two months. At day 60, the high TCRbeta diversity found in some patients originated from recipient T cells and thymic progenitors that had survived.

The authors prepared the TCRbeta library with unique molecular identifiers. Using its own MiXCR run on the PCR reads, TCRdb lists one record per CDR3 protein. The sample has about 830,000 distinct CDR3 sequences, 16% seen once. The chain has TRBV29-1 and TRBJ2-7; 12 bases line up with TRBD2. Sequencing was performed on PBMCs, mostly from graft donor cells, taken 360 days after TCRalphabeta/CD19-depleted stem cell transplant. The source of this sequence is a male patient between 5 and 17 years old who had a stem cell transplant for acute lymphoblastic leukemia, so the T cells may come from the graft donor. The CDR3 bases are TGCAGCGTTGAACTAGCGGGAGGGCCCCCTTACGAGCAGTACTTC. It yields the protein CSVELAGGPPYEQYF.